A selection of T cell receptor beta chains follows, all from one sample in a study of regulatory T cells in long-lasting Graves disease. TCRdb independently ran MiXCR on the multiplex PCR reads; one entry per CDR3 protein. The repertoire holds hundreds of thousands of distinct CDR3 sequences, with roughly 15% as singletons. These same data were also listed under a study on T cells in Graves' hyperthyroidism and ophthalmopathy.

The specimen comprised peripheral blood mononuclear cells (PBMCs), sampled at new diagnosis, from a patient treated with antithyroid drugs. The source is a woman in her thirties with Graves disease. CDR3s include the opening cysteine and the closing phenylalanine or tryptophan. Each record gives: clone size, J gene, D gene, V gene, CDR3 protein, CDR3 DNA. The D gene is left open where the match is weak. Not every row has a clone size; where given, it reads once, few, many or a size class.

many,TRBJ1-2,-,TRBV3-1,CASSENYGYTF,TGTGCCAGCAGCGAAAACTATGGCTACACCTTC
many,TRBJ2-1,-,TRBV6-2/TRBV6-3,CASSYETSWGLEQFF,TGTGCCAGCAGTTACGAGACCAGTTGGGGTTTGGAGCAGTTCTTC
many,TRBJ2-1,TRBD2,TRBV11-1,CASSSTSGVYNEQFF,TGTGCCAGCAGCTCGACTAGCGGGGTTTACAATGAGCAGTTCTTC
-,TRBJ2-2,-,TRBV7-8,CASSPERFGTGELFF,TGTGCCAGCAGCCCCGAACGGTTCGGCACCGGGGAGCTGTTTTTT
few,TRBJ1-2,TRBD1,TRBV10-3,CAISEGQGNYGYTF,TGTGCCATCAGTGAAGGACAGGGGAACTATGGCTACACCTTC
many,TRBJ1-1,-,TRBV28,CASSSPTAFHEAFF,TGTGCCAGCAGTTCCCCGACAGCTTTCCATGAAGCTTTCTTT
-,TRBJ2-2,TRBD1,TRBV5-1,CASSKSTGGPGELFF,TGCGCCAGCAGCAAATCGACAGGGGGCCCCGGGGAGCTGTTTTTT
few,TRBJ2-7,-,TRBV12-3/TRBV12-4,CASSLTGSGVYF,TGTGCCAGCAGTTTGACCGGGAGTGGGGTGTACTTC
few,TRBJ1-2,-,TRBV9,CASSVAGWGRNYGYTF,TGTGCCAGCAGCGTAGCTGGGTGGGGCAGGAACTATGGCTACACCTTC
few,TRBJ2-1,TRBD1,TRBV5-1,CASSLVQGANEQFF,TGCGCCAGCAGCTTGGTCCAGGGGGCCAATGAGCAGTTCTTC
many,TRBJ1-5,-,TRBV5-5,CASSLLSDSISQHF,TGTGCCAGCAGCTTGCTTTCTGACAGTATTTCCCAGCATTTT
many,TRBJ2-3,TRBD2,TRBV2,CASRSGLAGADTQYF,TGTGCCAGCAGGTCAGGACTAGCGGGAGCAGATACGCAGTATTTT
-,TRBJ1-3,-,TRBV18,CASSPLEGLSGNTIYF,TGTGCCAGCTCACCACTTGAGGGACTCTCTGGAAACACCATATATTTT
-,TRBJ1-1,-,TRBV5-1,CASLDGLSTEAFF,TGCGCCAGCCTAGACGGATTGAGCACTGAAGCTTTCTTT
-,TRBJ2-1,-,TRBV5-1,CASSAPRSTIYNEQFF,TGCGCCAGCAGCGCCCCCCGGAGCACCATTTACAATGAGCAGTTCTTC
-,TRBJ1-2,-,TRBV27,CASSLTSNYGHTF,TGTGCCAGCAGTTTGACGAGTAACTATGGCCACACCTTC
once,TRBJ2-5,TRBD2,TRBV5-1,CASSLALGAGVTQYF,TGCGCCAGCAGCTTGGCTCTAGGAGCGGGAGTGACCCAGTACTTC
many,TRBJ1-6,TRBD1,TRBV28,CASSLGDRDNSPLHF,TGTGCCAGCAGTTTAGGGGACAGGGATAATTCACCCCTCCACTTT
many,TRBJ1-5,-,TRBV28,CASSSPRWGRNQPQHF,TGTGCCAGCAGTTCCCCGCGTTGGGGTCGCAATCAGCCCCAGCATTTT
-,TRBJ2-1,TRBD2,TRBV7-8,CASSLGTSGIRNEQFF,TGTGCCAGCAGCTTAGGGACTAGCGGGATTCGAAATGAGCAGTTCTTC
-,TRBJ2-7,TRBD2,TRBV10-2,CAAQTSGGTYEQYF,TGCGCCGCCCAAACTAGCGGAGGGACCTACGAGCAGTACTTC
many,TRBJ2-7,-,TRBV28,CASSLFGLDYYEQYF,TGTGCCAGCAGTTTGTTTGGTCTGGATTACTACGAGCAGTACTTC
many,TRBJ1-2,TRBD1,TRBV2,CASHWVGGVGGYTF,TGTGCCAGCCACTGGGTAGGGGGCGTTGGAGGCTACACCTTC
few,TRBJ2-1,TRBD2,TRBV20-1,CSARDGSGTSGFYYSEQFF,TGCAGTGCTAGAGATGGATCCGGGACTAGCGGTTTTTACTACAGTGAGCAGTTCTTC
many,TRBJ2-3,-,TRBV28,CASSLLRGMGGTDTQYF,TGTGCCAGCAGTTTACTACGGGGAATGGGAGGCACAGATACGCAGTATTTT
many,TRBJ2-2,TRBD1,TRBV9,CASSERRTGGTGELFF,TGTGCCAGCAGCGAGCGCCGGACAGGCGGGACCGGGGAGCTGTTTTTT
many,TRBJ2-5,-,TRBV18,CASSPQGIPQETQYF,TGTGCCAGCTCACCACAGGGGATTCCCCAAGAGACCCAGTACTTC
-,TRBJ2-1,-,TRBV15,CATSSRLSRPLANNEQFF,TGTGCCACCAGCTCCCGGCTCAGTAGGCCCTTGGCGAACAATGAGCAGTTCTTC
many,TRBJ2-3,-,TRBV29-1,CSHGTQGSHTDTQYF,TGCAGTCACGGTACCCAGGGGTCTCACACAGATACGCAGTATTTT
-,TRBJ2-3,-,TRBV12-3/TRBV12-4,CASRGGSLTDTQYF,TGTGCCAGTAGGGGGGGTTCACTCACAGATACGCAGTATTTT
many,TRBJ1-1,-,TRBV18,CASYPPGENTEAFF,TGTGCCAGCTATCCACCGGGCGAAAACACTGAAGCTTTCTTT
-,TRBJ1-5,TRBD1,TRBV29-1,CSVDRGHNQPQHF,TGCAGCGTTGATAGGGGGCACAATCAGCCCCAGCATTTT
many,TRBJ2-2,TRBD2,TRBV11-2,CASSPTSGSPTGELFF,TGTGCCAGCAGCCCCACTAGCGGGAGTCCCACCGGGGAGCTGTTTTTT
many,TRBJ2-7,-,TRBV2,CASSSSSASSYEQYF,TGTGCCAGCAGTTCCTCTAGCGCGTCCTCCTACGAGCAGTACTTC
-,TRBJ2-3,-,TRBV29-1,CSVEEARYTQYF,TGCAGCGTTGAAGAGGCTAGATATACGCAGTATTTT
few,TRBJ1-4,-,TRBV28,CASNTQPITTNEKLFF,TGTGCCAGCAATACCCAACCTATTACAACTAATGAAAAACTGTTTTTT
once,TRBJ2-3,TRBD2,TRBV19,CASRAGGVDTQYF,TGTGCCAGCCGAGCGGGAGGGGTAGATACGCAGTATTTT
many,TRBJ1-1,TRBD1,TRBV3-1,CASSTRWDRWNTEAFF,TGTGCCAGCAGTACACGATGGGACAGGTGGAACACTGAAGCTTTCTTT
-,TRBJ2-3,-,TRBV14,CASSQLLDTQYF,TGTGCCAGCAGCCAGCTGCTGGATACGCAGTATTTT
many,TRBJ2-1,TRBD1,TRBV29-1,CSVEWDRFDEQFF,TGCAGCGTTGAATGGGACAGGTTCGATGAGCAGTTCTTC
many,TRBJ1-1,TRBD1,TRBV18,CASFYPGQGVAEAFF,TGTGCCAGCTTCTATCCGGGACAGGGGGTGGCTGAAGCTTTCTTT
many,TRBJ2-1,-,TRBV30,CAWSWVGSDAGNEQFF,TGTGCCTGGAGTTGGGTCGGGAGCGATGCGGGTAATGAGCAGTTCTTC
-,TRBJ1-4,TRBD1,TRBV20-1,CSAEPGQGATNEKLFF,TGCAGTGCCGAGCCGGGACAGGGGGCGACTAATGAAAAACTGTTTTTT
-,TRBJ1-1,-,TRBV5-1,CASSPYGPQNTEAFF,TGCGCCAGCAGTCCCTACGGACCTCAGAACACTGAAGCTTTCTTT
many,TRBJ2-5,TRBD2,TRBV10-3,CAISEFSGREETQYF,TGTGCCATCAGTGAGTTTAGCGGGAGAGAAGAGACCCAGTACTTC
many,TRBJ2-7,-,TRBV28,CASRGTHYEQYF,TGTGCCAGCAGGGGGACTCACTACGAGCAGTACTTC
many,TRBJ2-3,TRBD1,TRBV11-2,CASSVRRTGVEDTQYF,TGTGCCAGCAGCGTACGAAGGACAGGGGTGGAAGATACGCAGTATTTT
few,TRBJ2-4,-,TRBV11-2,CASSPTPGAKNIQYF,TGTGCCAGCAGCCCAACACCGGGAGCCAAAAACATTCAGTACTTC
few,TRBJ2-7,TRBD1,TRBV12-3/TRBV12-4,CASSLGQGRSEQYF,TGTGCCAGCAGTTTGGGACAGGGAAGAAGCGAGCAGTACTTC
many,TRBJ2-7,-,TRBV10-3,CAISRAGTYYEQYF,TGTGCCATCAGTCGCGCCGGGACATACTACGAGCAGTACTTC
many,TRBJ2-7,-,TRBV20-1,CSATPGGNPEQYF,TGCAGTGCTACTCCTGGCGGGAACCCCGAGCAGTACTTC
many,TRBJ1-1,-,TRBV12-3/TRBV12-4,CASSDHGATNTEAFF,TGTGCCAGCAGCGATCATGGGGCAACCAACACTGAAGCTTTCTTT
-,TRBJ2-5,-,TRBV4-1,CASSQEGSLSKTQYF,TGCGCCAGCAGCCAAGAAGGTAGTTTGTCGAAGACCCAGTACTTC
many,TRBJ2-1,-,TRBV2,CASSDRVDEQFF,TGTGCCAGCAGTGACCGCGTTGATGAGCAGTTCTTC
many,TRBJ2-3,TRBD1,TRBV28,CASHSFPNTGGASTDTQYF,TGTGCCAGCCACAGTTTCCCCAACACAGGGGGCGCAAGCACAGATACGCAGTATTTT